The following is a T cell receptor beta chain sequence with its context. From germline, CDR1 is SGHTA and CDR2 FQGNSA. Trimming shortened V by 5 bases and J by 6 bases, and 10 bases separated the two germline ends. This CDR3 comprises 12 residues. Treatment indicated: some 19 received Ad26.COV2.S at low or high dose, single or two shots; several received placebo; per-sample allocation not given. After the first vaccine or placebo injection, samples were drawn on day 63. This entry is derived from a study of Ad26.COV2.S vaccination and SARS-CoV-2 variants. Measured with immunoSEQ multiplex PCR; TCRdb has only the in-frame clones, and not every one. The table records about 410,000 clones, about nine tenths of them present only once.

This material consisted of peripheral blood, taken in a trial of Ad26.COV2.S vaccine versus placebo. The J gene is TRBJ2-5, the V gene TRBV7-2; possible D gene TRBD2, 5 bases. The TCR originated in a person aged 18 to 65 who received the Ad26.COV2.S COVID-19 vaccine or a placebo. CDR3 in DNA: TGTGCCAGCAGCGAGGGAGTCCAGACCCAGTACTTC. Translating gives CASSEGVQTQYF.